The sequence of this TCR beta chain was determined in a study of CD8 T cells in ankylosing spondylitis. Study-level findings and limits: Previous work reported some of these motif variants in the synovial fluid and blood of reactive arthritis. The study looked at matched synovial fluid samples from ankylosing spondylitis patients. Disease-linked clones were reported to be significantly enriched there.

CDR3 length: 16 residues. CDR1 is MNHEY and CDR2 is SMNVEV in the germline V gene (reference sequence). The J segment lost 2 bases and the V segment lost 8 bases, leaving 13 bases of the junction unmatched. Researchers built TCR beta libraries using quantitative 5'-RACE with molecular barcodes. TCRdb redid the calling of the 5' RACE reads with MiXCR, one entry per CDR3 protein. The sample carries approximately 140,000 distinct CDR3 sequences, more than 40% recorded once. Notes on this clonotype: Its antigen is still unknown.

This chain joins TRBV27 and TRBJ2-7; TRBD2 matches at 9 bases. What was sequenced was synovial fluid, either unsorted or a sorted T cell fraction (not recorded which). The receptor comes from a male donor with ankylosing spondylitis. The CDR3 region has the DNA TGTGCCAGCCGCAAAATAAGCGGGGGGAACCCCTACGAGCAGTACTTC. It translates to CASRKISGGNPYEQYF.